This TCR beta chain was obtained from a study of blood T cell repertoires in COVID-19. Study details: COVID-19 samples, acute and convalescent, were from the United States, Italy and Spain.

Seattle's enrolled individuals joined amid active infection and were then monitored longitudinally. Authors' methods: Reference gene primer amplification gave estimated nucleated cell counts. Assay used: immunoSEQ multiplex PCR; TCRdb lists only in-frame clones, some missing. V, J and clone size derive from that table, while D and trimming were established from the DNA sequence. The sample has hundreds of thousands of clones, approximately 88% seen once; the top ten hold 10% to 13%. This receptor was identified in a woman aged 65 to 85 with COVID-19, enrolled during active disease. The sequencing input was peripheral blood.

CDR3 bases: TGCAGTGCTAGTGGTTTCGGCCAGGGGGCGGAGGACACTGAAGCTTTCTTT. It encodes CSASGFGQGAEDTEAFF. The chain couples TRBV20-1 to TRBJ1-1; 8 bases line up with TRBD1. This CDR3 has 17 residues. Germline loops: CDR1 DFQATT, CDR2 SNEGSKA (reference sequence). V lost 3 bases to trimming and J lost 3 bases; unmatched junction nucleotides: 15.